The present TCR beta chain was sequenced within a study of T cells in Graves' hyperthyroidism and ophthalmopathy (dated by TCRdb to about 2019). Describing the broader study: Peripheral blood was collected at initial diagnosis, before any treatment. To identify TCR V-J signatures that set the groups apart, the researchers used a discovery cohort of more than 95 patients, made up of approximately 43 with Graves' ophthalmopathy and 57 with stable Graves' hyperthyroidism. Prospective prediction of ophthalmopathy was tested in an independent validation cohort consisting of roughly 19 hyperthyroidism patients and some 17 patients who later progressed to ophthalmopathy. The roughly 100 discovery patients were divided at random into training and test sets in a 7:3 ratio. In about 6 Graves' hyperthyroidism patients, the study also compared T-cell repertoires from thyroid tissue with T-cell repertoires from blood. Following sampling, methimazole starting at 30 mg daily was given to hyperthyroidism patients, and high-dose intravenous methylprednisolone was given to ophthalmopathy patients. The paper reports TCR Vbeta CDR3 sequencing of over 120 peripheral blood samples: around 45 ophthalmopathy, 75 to 80 hyperthyroidism and around 17 progressor patients. Overall study outcomes, separate from this receptor: No statistical method was used to set the sample size in advance, and investigators knew the group allocation. Most expanded thyroid clonotypes (frequency above 0.001) were also found in blood, which suggests that blood repertoires may mirror thyroid immune responses. A model built on a 13 V-J signature distinguished ophthalmopathy from stable hyperthyroidism, reaching over 85% sensitivity and around 81% specificity in cross-validation and 80%/75% in testing. During validation, the model predicted progression to ophthalmopathy a median of around 7 months ahead of onset, with 70.59% sensitivity and around 72% specificity.

Hyperthyroidism patients were newly diagnosed, with disease duration under 2 months, and aged 18 to 65 years. Patients with uncontrolled infections, other autoimmune diseases, pregnancy or lactation were excluded. Clinical symptoms, serum thyroxine and TRAb, thyroid ultrasound, and orbital computed tomography formed the basis for the diagnoses. Blood from progressor patients was collected at the time of first diagnosis with hyperthyroidism, before any ophthalmopathy symptoms had appeared. PBMCs were separated from under 12 ml of fresh peripheral blood using Ficoll-Paque density gradient centrifugation. Progressor patients were first diagnosed with Graves' hyperthyroidism and then developed ophthalmopathy during follow-up. Total RNA was extracted with Trizol reagent, and quality was checked on an Agilent 2100 Bioanalyzer. From the germline V gene, CDR1 is SGHDT and CDR2 is YYEEEE. Trimming removed 1 base from V and 3 bases from J, leaving 5 bases between the germline ends. The CDR3 starts with the cysteine, ends with the phenylalanine, and has 13 residues. CDR3 DNA only is kept here, 39 bases in frame from base 1.

In regard to this clonotype: Its antigen specificity is not known. Base qualities are not at hand, and no much larger clone is one base apart.

The TCR beta CDR3 regions were amplified from the RNA transcripts. The first round of RT-PCR for the TCR CDR3 was performed with the HTBI primer set and the Qiagen OneStep RT-PCR kit. A second multiplex PCR round built the libraries, followed by size selection and purification. The libraries were sequenced on an Illumina HiSeq2000 using paired-end 100 bp reads. In the original analysis: SOAPnuke was used to process the raw data, throwing out any read that contained adapters or uncalled bases, had a mean Phred below 15, or lacked an exact constant-primer or identifier match. High-quality paired reads were merged with COPE v1.2.5, and unique nucleotide sequences were defined as clonotypes. Clonotypes were aligned to IMGT TRBV, TRBD and TRBJ reference segments using MiTCR v1.1. Only V-J combinations with frequency above 0.0001, covering 98% to 99.2% of repertoires, were analysed. A TCS score was defined as the ratio of F50 (clonal expansion) to E x V (chaos), with BLOSUM62-based TCRdist applied between CDR3 peptides within each V-J. Welch's t-statistics and random forest reduced several hundred V-J features to about 13, which were used in a naive Bayes classifier (R e1071). TCRdb reanalyzed the raw reads on its own, using fastp at Q25 for trimming and MiXCR for clone calling, and kept in-frame beta chains. Rows are combined by CDR3 protein, so each entry shows the most common genes and DNA. These V and J calls rely on TCRdb rather than the paper's analysis. Here the sample has fewer than 400,000 distinct CDR3 sequences; around a sixth occur a single time. The leading ten clones occupy roughly 25% of the sample.

Sequenced: blood. The clonotype was recovered from a woman aged 18-30 years with Graves' hyperthyroidism that later progressed to Graves' ophthalmopathy. The chain is encoded by TRBV5-6 joined to TRBJ2-1; the D gene assignment is ambiguous. The CDR3: CASSLHLYNEQFF. The nucleotides are TGTGCCAGCAGCTTGCATCTCTACAATGAGCAGTTCTTC.